The T cell receptor beta chain described here comes from a study of blood T cell repertoires in COVID-19 (dated by TCRdb to the early 2020s). In the study overall: Samples covering the acute and convalescent phases of COVID-19 were provided by collaborators in the United States, Italy and Spain. The material from the prospective study consisted of cDNA or gDNA derived from T cells, B-cell-depleted T cells, or PBMCs. Subjects who had been exposed to COVID-19, were actively infected with it, or had recovered from it provided the deeply sampled blood TCRbeta repertoires that made up the dataset. A freely available public database, intended as a resource for researchers studying the immune response to SARS-CoV-2, is where the repertoires were released. The samples were drawn from two sources: the first 160 participants of the ongoing ImmuneRACE study, and 1,000 to 1,500 subjects contributed by 6 global collaborators. The sample metadata nearly always contained a de-identified subject ID, COVID-19 status, age in years and sex. Where HLA class I and class II types were available, the types were taken from metadata supplied by the sample provider, not from assay-based typing. What the authors observed across the whole study: Clinical and demographic metadata were provided uncurated, with the amount varying by source and participant.

In the prospective study, participants were roughly 18 to 95 years old, resided in 20 to 30 geographic areas of the United States, and were enrolled through a virtual design. Cohort assignment in the prospective study relied on participant-reported clinical history from a screening survey and a study questionnaire. Recovered participants in ImmuneRACE Cohort 3 were defined as having two consecutive negative NP/OP PCR tests, clearance from a healthcare professional, or resolution of symptoms. Each participant in the prospective study had whole blood, serum and a nasopharyngeal or oropharyngeal swab collected by mobile phlebotomists. Participants in the prospective study had the option to provide additional blood draws and questionnaires over a roughly two-month period. Blood samples from the prospective study were shipped frozen or at room temperature prior to DNA extraction. Comments on this clone: No antigen is known for it. Base qualities are not recorded, but no much larger clone differs from it by a single base.

Trimmed from V: 5 bases; trimmed from J: 2 bases; junction bases lacking a gene match: 4. Reading from cysteine to phenylalanine, the CDR3 counts 14 amino acids. Of all the DNA, just the CDR3 is kept, 42 bases in frame from base 1. From a lookup of the germline V gene (reference sequence), CDR1 and CDR2 are MNHEY and SMNVEV. The immunoSEQ Assay, a bias-controlled multiplex PCR, was used to amplify TCRbeta CDR3 regions from genomic DNA. Concerning the study's data processing: The number of nucleated cells in each sample was estimated by amplification of reference gene primers within the assay. To quantify the absolute abundance of each unique TCRbeta CDR3 rearrangement, sequence reads were collapsed and filtered. Productive Simpson clonality was computed per sample as the square root of Simpson's diversity index over productive rearrangements. Here the immuneACCESS table is served through TCRdb, limited to in-frame sequences with V and J called. Missing clones are a known gap in these copies; in checked studies unresolved V genes cover under half, and the rest lacks a known reason. From that table come the V and J calls and clone size; the DNA was used to work out D and trimming. This sample comprises some 300,000 clones, 89% of them detected only once. The ten top clones hold approximately 8.8% of the sample.

Sample: PBMCs or T cells enriched from blood (not recorded which). The chain is made from TRBV27 and TRBJ1-2; TRBD1 fits 8 bases in the junction. This sequence originates from a woman aged 40 to 49 who had recovered from COVID-19. The CDR3 in this case is CASSPQGANYGYTF. The nucleotide sequence is given as TGTGCCAGCAGTCCCCAGGGGGCAAACTATGGCTACACCTTC.